This T cell receptor beta chain was identified during a study of blood T cell repertoires in COVID-19. Study-wide background: From the United States, Italy and Spain came samples of acute and convalescent COVID-19. T cells, B-cell-depleted T cells, or PBMCs provided the cDNA or gDNA that served as material.

Authors' processing steps: Scientists estimated how many nucleated cells there were by amplifying reference gene primers. The protocol was immunoSEQ multiplex PCR, while the TCRdb copy is restricted to in-frame clones and leaves out a portion. That table supplies the V and J calls and clone size; D and trimming were determined from the DNA. The sample records approximately 110,000 clones, 65% to 75% being singletons. CDR1 and CDR2 from the germline V gene are SNHLY and FYNNEI. This CDR3 spans 13 amino acids. With V trimmed by 3 bases and J by 5 bases, 2 bases remained unmatched. This clone occurred once.

The source of this sequence is a man older than 75 with acute or convalescent COVID-19. The chain uses TRBV2 and TRBJ2-5; 8 positions match TRBD2. Sequencing input: peripheral blood. CDR3: CASSDTGGETQYF. The CDR3 nucleotides read TGTGCCAGCAGTGATACGGGGGGGGAGACCCAGTACTTC.